Following are 25 T cell receptor beta chains from one sample sequenced in a study of cytomegalovirus exposure and HLA in healthy donors. Primers: 60 Vbeta forward and 13 Jbeta reverse. Sequenced by immunoSEQ multiplex PCR; TCRdb stores in-frame clones only, minus some. This repertoire includes some 110,000 clones. Sequencing input: PBMCs. The receptors come from a man aged 30 to 45 in good health and CMV-seronegative.

The CDR3 spells CASSLWTTNTEAFF. In nucleotides, the CDR3 is TGTGCCAGCAGTTTGTGGACAACGAACACTGAAGCTTTCTTT. This chain uses TRBV28 with TRBJ1-1, with D perhaps TRBD1 (5 bases). V lost 3 bases and J 1 base, leaving 9 bases between the germline ends. Per the germline V gene, CDR1 is MDHEN and CDR2 is SYDVKM. There are 14 residues in the CDR3.

The chain combines TRBV19 with TRBJ2-5; 15 bases map to TRBD2. V shed 5 bases and J 7 bases; nucleotides not matched to a gene: 11. Germline V lookup: CDR1 LNHDA, CDR2 SQIVND (reference sequence). The CDR3 has 17 amino acids. The CDR3 sequence is CASSQLRTSGGARTQYF. CDR3 coding DNA: TGTGCCAGTAGTCAATTACGGACTAGCGGGGGGGCAAGGACCCAGTACTTC.

The chain combines TRBV6-5 with TRBJ2-7; 7 nucleotides match TRBD1. Germline CDR1 is MNHEY and CDR2 is SVGAGI. This CDR3 has 12 residues. Unmatched junction bases numbered 0, after V lost 2 bases and J lost 5 bases. The CDR3 bases are TGTGCCAGCAGTTACGACAGGGACGAGCAGTACTTC. Translation gives CASSYDRDEQYF.

J is TRBJ2-5 and V is TRBV7-2; weak D call: TRBD2 (5 bases). The germline CDR1 and CDR2 sequences are SGHTA and FQGNSA. This CDR3 spans 12 amino acids. Trimming took off 2 bases at V and 5 bases at J, with 6 bases between the two ends. CDR3 region: CASSLQRETQYF. The CDR3 coding sequence is TGTGCCAGCAGCTTACAGCGGGAGACCCAGTACTTC.

V is TRBV7-3 and J is TRBJ1-2, with 12 nucleotides matching TRBD1. This CDR3 is 17 amino acids long. The ends lost 5 bases at V and 3 bases at J; junction bases unmatched: 10. CDR1 and CDR2 from the germline V gene are SGHTA and FQGTGA. CDR3 sequence: CASSPSGTGGGYYGYTF. CDR3 coding DNA: TGTGCCAGCAGCCCAAGTGGGACAGGGGGCGGGTACTATGGCTACACCTTC.

The rearrangement links TRBV28 to TRBJ2-2, with 9 positions matching TRBD2. Germline V gene sequence: CDR1 MDHEN, CDR2 SYDVKM. Losses at the gene ends were 7 bases for V and 1 base for J; bases not matched to a gene: 4. CDR3 size: 15 residues. The CDR3, as DNA: TGTGCCAGCAAACTTAGCGGGGGGAACACCGGGGAGCTGTTTTTT. It encodes CASKLSGGNTGELFF.

With respect to this clone: Other DNA sequences in this specimen translate into the identical CDR3. The V gene is TRBV7-2, the J gene TRBJ2-5; 10 bases are shared with TRBD2. The CDR3 covers 15 residues. Germline V CDR1 and CDR2: SGHTA, FQGNSA. The trim removed 3 bases at V and 5 bases at J, leaving 6 bases unmatched. The CDR3, as DNA: TGTGCCAGCAGCTTTCAGCGGGGGGGCGGGGAGACCCAGTACTTC. This encodes CASSFQRGGGETQYF.

V and J are TRBV10-3 and TRBJ2-1; 11 nucleotides line up with TRBD1. The CDR3 contains 14 residues. Germline loops: CDR1 ENHRY, CDR2 SYGVKD. The ends lost 6 bases at V and 6 bases at J; junction bases unmatched: 4. The CDR3 loop is CAIRPGQGVNEQFF. DNA for the CDR3: TGTGCCATCAGACCGGGACAGGGGGTCAATGAGCAGTTCTTC.

Here the CDR3 DNA reads TGTGCCAGCAGCTCCGGGTCCCCCGGGAATGAGCAGTTCTTC. This gives the protein CASSSGSPGNEQFF. The chain is built from TRBV7-6 and TRBJ2-1; D gene unclear. The CDR3 sequence is 14 residues long. Germline V CDR1 and CDR2: SGHVS, FNYEAQ. The V gene lost 4 bases and the J gene lost 7 bases, with 14 bases spanning the gap.

V gene TRBV28 combines with J gene TRBJ1-3; no reliable D call. Looked up from germline, CDR1 is MDHEN and CDR2 is SYDVKM. The ends were cut back, 3 bases at V and 4 bases at J, with 10 bases in the middle. This CDR3 comprises 14 residues. CDR3: CASSFYSFGNTIYF. The CDR3 nucleotides are TGTGCCAGCAGTTTTTACAGTTTCGGAAACACCATATATTTT.

J is TRBJ2-7 and V is TRBV5-4; 12 nucleotides line up with TRBD2. CDR3 length equals 16 residues. With 4 bases clipped from V and 3 bases from J, the junction kept 8 bases outside the gene matches. Germline CDR1 and CDR2: SGHNT and YYREEE (reference sequence). The CDR3 sequence: CASSVGLAGSNYEQYF. As DNA, the CDR3 is TGTGCCAGCAGCGTAGGACTAGCGGGGTCCAACTACGAGCAGTACTTC.

The rearrangement joins TRBV30 to TRBJ2-1, with TRBD1 identical over 10 bases. The CDR3 spans 14 residues. CDR1 is GTSNPN, CDR2 SVGIG, per germline (reference sequence). The V and J ends lost 0 bases and 7 bases, in that order; junction bases with no gene match: 3. The chain's CDR3 is CAWSVGQGWNEQFF. The CDR3 DNA follows: TGTGCCTGGAGTGTGGGACAGGGGTGGAATGAGCAGTTCTTC.

The genes are TRBV18 and TRBJ2-7; 7 positions agree with TRBD1. V gave up 3 bases and J gave up 6 bases; unmatched junction bases: 11. This CDR3 contains 15 residues. Germline V gives CDR1 KGHSH, CDR2 LQKENI. The CDR3 DNA reads TGTGCCAGCTCACCGGCGACAGGGAACTCTGTCGAGCAGTACTTC. Protein product: CASSPATGNSVEQYF.

This chain joins TRBV2 and TRBJ1-2; 8 nucleotides match TRBD1. CDR1 SNHLY and CDR2 FYNNEI come from the germline V gene. V shed 8 bases and J 4 bases; nucleotides not matched to a gene: 6. This CDR3 comprises 13 residues. CDR3 DNA: TGTGCCAGCTCGACAGGGGCGAGCTATGGCTACACCTTC. Protein sequence: CASSTGASYGYTF.

This chain joins TRBV7-9 and TRBJ2-1, with D unresolved. V was pared by 7 bases and J by 7 bases, with 8 bases between. The length of the CDR3 is 11 residues. Germline V gives CDR1 SEHNR, CDR2 FQNEAQ (reference sequence). CDR3 sequence reads: CASTIANEQFF. The CDR3 nucleotides are TGTGCCAGCACGATAGCTAATGAGCAGTTCTTC.

The V and J genes are TRBV6-1 and TRBJ1-2; the D is unclear. Trimming left V 10 bases short and J 7 bases short, with 19 bases between. CDR1 MNHNS and CDR2 SASEGT come from the germline V gene. This CDR3 has 13 amino acids. CDR3 residues: CAIRVEGSSGYTF. The CDR3 DNA is TGTGCCATTCGGGTGGAGGGAAGTTCTGGCTACACCTTC.

This chain uses TRBV4-2 with TRBJ2-1, with 7 bases that match TRBD2. The CDR3 contains 15 residues. Unmatched junction bases numbered 8, after V lost 1 base and J lost 8 bases. Germline CDR1 reads LGHNA; CDR2 reads YNFKEQ. CDR3 in amino acids: CASSQGGSGVDEQFF. The CDR3 region has the DNA TGTGCCAGCAGCCAAGGAGGGAGCGGGGTCGATGAGCAGTTCTTC.

As concerns this clone: Other DNA sequences of this sample code for an identical CDR3. V gene TRBV2 combines with J gene TRBJ1-5; D might be TRBD1 (5 bases). Trimming took off 2 bases at V and 1 base at J, with 9 bases between the two ends. Germline CDR1 reads SNHLY; CDR2 reads FYNNEI. The CDR3 is 15 residues long. CDR3 loop: CASSEWAGSNQPQHF. Here the CDR3 DNA reads TGTGCCAGCAGTGAATGGGCAGGGAGCAATCAGCCCCAGCATTTT.

The chain employs TRBV6-6 and TRBJ1-5; maybe TRBD1 (6 bases). Per the germline V gene, CDR1 is MNHNY and CDR2 is SVGAGI (reference sequence). With 6 bases removed from V and 7 bases from J, the gap between germline ends came to 13 bases. The CDR3 sequence is 13 residues long. This CDR3 reads CASSLDRRQPQHF. In nucleotides, the CDR3 is TGTGCCAGCAGCCTTGACAGGAGACAGCCCCAGCATTTT.

The chain employs TRBV9 and TRBJ2-1, with a weak D call TRBD1 (5 bases). V lost 0 bases, J lost 3 bases, and 13 bases lay in between. This CDR3 comprises 16 residues. Germline V gives CDR1 SGDLS, CDR2 YYNGEE. CDR3 loop: CASSVVPQDLYNEQFF. CDR3 nucleotide sequence: TGTGCCAGCAGCGTAGTCCCACAGGATCTCTACAATGAGCAGTTCTTC.

The J gene is TRBJ2-5, the V gene TRBV4-1, with 7 bases aligning to TRBD2. J gave up 5 bases and V 1 base, and 10 bases lay outside the gene matches. Germline-derived CDR1 and CDR2 are MGHRA and YSYEKL. CDR3 length: 16 amino acids. In DNA form, the CDR3 reads TGCGCCAGCAGCCAAGGGACTAGACCCGGGGGGGAGACCCAGTACTTC. It encodes CASSQGTRPGGETQYF.

Turning to this clone: The junction differs from germline at one of its ends, possibly a read error. The DNA of the CDR3 is TGTGCCAGCAGTTACTCCATGGCCTCCCAAGAGGCCCAGTACTTC. This encodes CASSYSMASQEAQYF. The V gene is TRBV6-5, the J gene TRBJ2-5; D remains ambiguous. Germline CDR1 MNHEY, CDR2 SVGAGI. There are 15 residues in the CDR3.

CDR3 in amino acids: CATGLNTEAFF. The CDR3 region has the DNA TGTGCCACCGGTCTGAACACTGAAGCTTTCTTT. The chain has TRBV7-2 and TRBJ1-1; no clear D. Looked up from germline, CDR1 is SGHTA and CDR2 is FQGNSA. The CDR3 consists of 11 residues. The V end was cut by 10 bases, the J end by 0 bases, with 6 bases between.

This chain connects TRBV4-2 to TRBJ2-3; a possible D gene is TRBD1 (6 bases). The CDR3 has 19 amino acids. Trimming took off 2 bases at V and 0 bases at J, with 21 bases between the two ends. Germline values: CDR1 LGHNA, CDR2 YNFKEQ. This CDR3 reads CASSQSFSQGIPSTDTQYF. DNA of the CDR3: TGTGCCAGCAGCCAATCTTTCTCTCAGGGGATTCCTAGCACAGATACGCAGTATTTT.

The rearrangement uses TRBV5-1 and TRBJ1-2; D ambiguous. The CDR3 totals 13 residues. The germline V and J ends were trimmed by 3 bases and 5 bases, with 11 bases remaining between them. In germline, CDR1 is SGHRS, CDR2 YFSETQ. DNA for the CDR3: TGCGCCAGCAGCTCTACGCTCGGTTATGGCTACACCTTC. It translates to CASSSTLGYGYTF.